Listed below are T cell receptor beta chains from one sample, sequenced in a study of blood T cells in healthy people across ages. TCRdb reprocessed the 5' RACE reads with MiXCR, giving one entry per CDR3 protein. The profile shows approximately 1.5 million distinct CDR3 sequences, 35% to 45% of them singletons. The sequencing input was blood. The receptors here all came from a woman under 30 in good health. CDR3s leave out the opening cysteine and the closing phenylalanine or tryptophan. Fields, in order: clone size, J gene, V gene, CDR3 protein. The listing skips clone size in some rows; elsewhere it reads once, few, many or a size class.

.	.	TRBV5-1	ASSLPAGGSSYEQY
.	TRBJ1-1	TRBV20-1	SARDPRTGMNTEAF
few	.	TRBV18	ASSPSAGEETQY
many	TRBJ2-5	TRBV12-3/TRBV12-4	ASSAPSQETQY
.	TRBJ1-2	TRBV9	ASGGGRQLNYGYT
.	TRBJ2-3	TRBV28	ASDGGTGAPTSTDTQY
.	TRBJ2-4	TRBV6-2/TRBV6-3	ASSSTGAAGEQY
few	TRBJ2-1	TRBV7-9	ASSFSQSYNEQF
.	TRBJ2-7	TRBV5-5	ASSLLGSTYYEQY
.	TRBJ1-5	TRBV4-3	ASSLRSGNQSQH
.	TRBJ1-1	TRBV12-3/TRBV12-4	ASSLRRLNTEAF
few	TRBJ1-1	TRBV6-5	ASSYSWKGTTEAF
few	TRBJ1-1	TRBV5-1	ASSLLSGANTEAF
few	TRBJ2-3	TRBV12-3/TRBV12-4	ASRDREPYTDTQY
few	TRBJ1-2	TRBV2	ASSESGLWDYGYT
.	TRBJ1-5	TRBV11-1	ASSLRAGDQPQH
.	TRBJ2-3	TRBV12-3/TRBV12-4	ASSNSYTQY
few	TRBJ2-6	TRBV4-1	ASSQAGRSGANVLT
.	TRBJ2-5	TRBV28	ASSLLSTQY
.	TRBJ2-1	TRBV27	ASSLRRFTGGPDEQF
.	TRBJ2-2	TRBV4-2	ASSPPGAPSNTGELF
.	TRBJ2-5	TRBV4-3	ASSSKIRGQYSEQY
once	TRBJ2-6	TRBV6-2/TRBV6-3	ASSPLTGWGSGANVLT
few	TRBJ1-4	TRBV12-3/TRBV12-4	ASSFSGSEKLF
few	TRBJ1-6	TRBV5-1	ASRSARAQIYNSPLH
few	TRBJ1-2	TRBV12-3/TRBV12-4	ASSSQGWVDYGYT
.	TRBJ1-1	TRBV20-1	SARFRTGMNTEAF
few	TRBJ2-5	TRBV4-3	ASSHRTSGTLYNEQY
few	.	TRBV10-2	ASSESIGRGPYNEQY
.	TRBJ2-7	TRBV7-3	ASSLDGAGTGYEQY
.	TRBJ2-4	TRBV20-1	SASREGFGSANIQY
few	TRBJ1-1	TRBV5-5	ASSLDATEAF
.	TRBJ1-4	TRBV4-1	ASSQGTGDDEKLF
many	TRBJ1-6	TRBV20-1	SARDLRDPSYNSPLH
few	TRBJ2-1	TRBV14	ASSQWVSGTNEQF
few	TRBJ1-2	TRBV4-1	ASSLDQGNYGYT